A single sample gave rise to the 12 T cell receptor beta chains below, sequenced in a study of graft-versus-host responses after intestinal transplantation. The assay was immunoSEQ multiplex PCR, and TCRdb's table has in-frame clones only and misses some. Seen here are roughly 56,000 clones, about 90% observed once, and the top ten hold approximately 2.7%. This material consisted of PBMCs, taken around 120 days after intestinal transplantation. Receptors were obtained from a human patient who received an intestinal transplant, so some T cells may come from the graft donor.

The V call is TRBV10-3, the J call TRBJ2-7; TRBD1 matches at 9 bases. Losses at the gene ends were 5 bases for V and 3 bases for J; bases not matched to a gene: 11. Germline CDR1 ENHRY, CDR2 SYGVKD. This CDR3 is built from 16 residues. CDR3: CAISRTGTGINYEQYF. The CDR3 DNA reads TGTGCCATCAGTCGTACCGGGACAGGGATTAACTACGAGCAGTACTTC.

V usage is TRBV27 and J usage is TRBJ2-7; D unclear. The CDR3 loop spans 14 amino acids. V was trimmed by 6 bases and J by 7 bases, leaving 19 bases between them. Germline CDR1 reads MNHEY; CDR2 reads SMNVEV (reference sequence). In DNA, the CDR3 is TGTGCCAGCAGAGACGGCTTCGGGCTTGTGGAGCAGTACTTC. Amino acid sequence: CASRDGFGLVEQYF.

This CDR3 is CASSLGQNTGELFF. The CDR3 region has the DNA TGTGCCAGCAGCTTGGGGCAGAACACCGGGGAGCTGTTTTTT. The chain employs TRBV5-6 and TRBJ2-2; the D is unclear. Germline V lookup: CDR1 SGHDT, CDR2 YYEEEE. Trimming removed 0 bases from V and 1 base from J, with 4 bases in between. This CDR3 has 14 amino acids.

This clone is a singleton in its sample. The V and J genes are TRBV27 and TRBJ1-5; D not resolved. Germline CDR1 and CDR2: MNHEY and SMNVEV (reference sequence). This CDR3 contains 15 residues. V was shortened by 6 bases and J by 0 bases, with 12 bases between the two germline ends. This CDR3 reads CASRVGGYSNQPQHF. The CDR3 DNA reads TGTGCCAGCAGGGTGGGCGGATATAGCAATCAGCCCCAGCATTTT.

The V gene is TRBV15, the J gene TRBJ2-3; D ambiguous. The CDR3 extends over 13 amino acids. CDR1 and CDR2 (germline): LNHNV, YYDKDF (reference sequence). V was clipped by 2 bases and J by 3 bases, with 6 bases between them. The DNA of the CDR3 is TGTGCCACCAGCAGACACGGTACAGATACGCAGTATTTT. Protein product: CATSRHGTDTQYF.

This sequence joins TRBV27 and TRBJ2-7; no clear D. V was trimmed by 2 bases and J by 0 bases, leaving 5 bases between them. The CDR3 is 13 amino acids. The germline CDR1 and CDR2 sequences are MNHEY and SMNVEV (reference sequence). This chain's CDR3 is CASSLTLSYEQYF. CDR3 nucleotide sequence: TGTGCCAGCAGTTTAACACTCTCCTACGAGCAGTACTTC.

The rearrangement uses TRBV4-1 and TRBJ1-1, with D possibly matching TRBD1 (5 bases). Germline V lookup: CDR1 MGHRA, CDR2 YSYEKL. This CDR3 has 12 residues. V was shortened by 5 bases and J by 8 bases, with 12 bases between the two germline ends. The CDR3 region is CASSTGGDEAFF. The CDR3, as DNA: TGCGCCAGCAGCACCGGGGGGGACGAAGCTTTCTTT.

The V call is TRBV7-8, the J call TRBJ2-5; 7 nucleotides match TRBD2. The junction had 2 bases not matched to a gene; V was cut back by 1 base and J by 0 bases. The CDR3 has 15 residues. Germline V lookup: CDR1 SGHVS, CDR2 FQNEAQ. Here the CDR3 DNA reads TGTGCCAGCAGCTTAGGGGGGGGGTACCAAGAGACCCAGTACTTC. Its protein is CASSLGGGYQETQYF.

The chain employs TRBV27 and TRBJ2-7, with D hard to call. CDR1 MNHEY and CDR2 SMNVEV come from the germline V gene (reference sequence). This CDR3 spans 13 amino acids. Trimming removed 2 bases from V and 5 bases from J, with 10 bases in between. CDR3 nucleotide sequence: TGTGCCAGCAGTTTAATCGGTCGGAACGAGCAGTACTTC. This translates into CASSLIGRNEQYF.

V and J are TRBV6-1 and TRBJ2-3; no clear D. Germline loops: CDR1 MNHNS, CDR2 SASEGT. V was clipped by 6 bases and J by 2 bases, with 15 bases between them. The CDR3 runs 15 residues. The chain's CDR3 is CASRSTHSDTDTQYF. The CDR3 nucleotides read TGTGCCAGCAGATCAACACATTCCGACACAGATACGCAGTATTTT.

V is TRBV6-6 and J is TRBJ2-5; the D is unclear. The CDR3 is 10 amino acids. Germline loops: CDR1 MNHNY, CDR2 SVGAGI (reference sequence). Deletions cut 0 bases from V and 11 bases from J, with 4 bases between. The CDR3 nucleotides are TGTGCCAGCAGTTACTCCTCGCAGTACTTC. It yields the protein CASSYSSQYF.

The chain links TRBV6-1 to TRBJ1-2; tentatively, D is TRBD1 (5 bases). The CDR3 is made up of 13 amino acids. Germline V gene sequence: CDR1 MNHNS, CDR2 SASEGT. V dropped 3 bases and J dropped 4 bases, with 9 bases sitting between them. The CDR3 loop reads CASSEGGSYGYTF. CDR3 DNA: TGTGCCAGCAGTGAGGGGGGGTCCTATGGCTACACCTTC.